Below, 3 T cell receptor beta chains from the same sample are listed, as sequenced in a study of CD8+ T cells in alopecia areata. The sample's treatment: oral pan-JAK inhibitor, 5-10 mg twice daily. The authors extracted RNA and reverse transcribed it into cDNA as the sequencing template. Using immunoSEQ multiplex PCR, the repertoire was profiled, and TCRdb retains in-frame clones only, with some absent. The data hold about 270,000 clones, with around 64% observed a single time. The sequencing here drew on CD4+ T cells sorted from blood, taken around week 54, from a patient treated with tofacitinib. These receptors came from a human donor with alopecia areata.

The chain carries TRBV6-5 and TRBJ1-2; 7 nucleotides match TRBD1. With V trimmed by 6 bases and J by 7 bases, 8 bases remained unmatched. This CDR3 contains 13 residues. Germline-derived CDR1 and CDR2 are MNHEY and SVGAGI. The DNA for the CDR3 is TGTGCCAGCAGCCCGAGACAGGGTGGTGGCTACACCTTC. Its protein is CASSPRQGGGYTF.

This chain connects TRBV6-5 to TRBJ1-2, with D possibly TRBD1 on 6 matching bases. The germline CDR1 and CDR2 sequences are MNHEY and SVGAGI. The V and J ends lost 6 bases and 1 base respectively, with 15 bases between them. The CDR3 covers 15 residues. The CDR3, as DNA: TGTGCCAGCAGCTCGTCGAGGGGGGGTAACTATGGCTACACCTTC. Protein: CASSSSRGGNYGYTF.

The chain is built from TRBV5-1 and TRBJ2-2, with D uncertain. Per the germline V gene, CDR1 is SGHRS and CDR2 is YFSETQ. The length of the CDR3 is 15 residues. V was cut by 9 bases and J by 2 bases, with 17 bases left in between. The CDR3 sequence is CATTKTRPNTGELFF. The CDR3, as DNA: TGCGCCACCACGAAAACGAGGCCCAACACCGGGGAGCTGTTTTTT.